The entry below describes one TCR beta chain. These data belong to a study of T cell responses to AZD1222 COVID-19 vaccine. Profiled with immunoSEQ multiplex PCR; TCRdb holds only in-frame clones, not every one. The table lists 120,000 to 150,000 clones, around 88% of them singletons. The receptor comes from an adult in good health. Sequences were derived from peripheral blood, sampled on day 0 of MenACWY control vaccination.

CDR3 DNA: TGTGCCAGCAGCCAACCCAGCGGGGGGGCCTCCTACAATGAGCAGTTCTTC. Its translation: CASSQPSGGASYNEQFF. This chain links TRBV4-2 with TRBJ2-1; 10 bases map to TRBD2. Germline V gives CDR1 LGHNA, CDR2 YNFKEQ. V shed 2 bases and J 0 bases; nucleotides not matched to a gene: 4. The CDR3 loop spans 17 amino acids.